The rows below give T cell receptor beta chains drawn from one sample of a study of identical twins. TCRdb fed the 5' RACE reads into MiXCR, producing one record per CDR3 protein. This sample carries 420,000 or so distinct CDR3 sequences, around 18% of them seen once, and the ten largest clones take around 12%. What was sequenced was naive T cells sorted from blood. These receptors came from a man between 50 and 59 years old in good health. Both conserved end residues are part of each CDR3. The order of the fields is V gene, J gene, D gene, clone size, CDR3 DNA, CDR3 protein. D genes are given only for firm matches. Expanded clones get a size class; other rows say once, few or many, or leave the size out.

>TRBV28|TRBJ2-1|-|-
TGTGCCAGCAGTCAATGGGGCAGGGACAATGAGCAGTTCTTC
CASSQWGRDNEQFF
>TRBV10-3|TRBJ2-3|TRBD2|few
TGTGCCATCAGTGAGCCAGGCGGGGGGGCGTCAGATACGCAGTATTTT
CAISEPGGGASDTQYF
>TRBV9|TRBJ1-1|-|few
TGTGCCAGCAGCGTCCAGATGAACACTGAAGCTTTCTTT
CASSVQMNTEAFF
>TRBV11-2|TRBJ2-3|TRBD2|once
TGTGCCAGCAGCTCCAAGGTTAGCGGGGCGAGCACAGATACGCAGTATTTT
CASSSKVSGASTDTQYF
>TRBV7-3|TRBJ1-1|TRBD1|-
TGTGCCAGCAGCGTAATACCAGCCGGACAGGGCTTAGTAAGAGGGAACACTGAAGCTTTCTTT
CASSVIPAGQGLVRGNTEAFF
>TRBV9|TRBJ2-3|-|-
TGTGCCAGCAGCGTAGTAGAGAGCCGAGATACGCAGTATTTT
CASSVVESRDTQYF
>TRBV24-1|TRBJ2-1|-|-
TGTGCCACCAGTGATTTTCGGGGAGGCAATGAGCAGTTCTTC
CATSDFRGGNEQFF
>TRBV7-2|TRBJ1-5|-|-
TGTGCCAGCAGCTTAGAAACAGTTCGGTTAAGTCAGCCCCAGCATTTT
CASSLETVRLSQPQHF
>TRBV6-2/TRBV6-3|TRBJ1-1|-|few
TGTGCCAGCAGTTACGGCAGAAAGAACACTGAAGCTTTCTTT
CASSYGRKNTEAFF
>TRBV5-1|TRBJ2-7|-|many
TGCGCCAGCATCGCCAGTGGGGAGCAGTACTTC
CASIASGEQYF